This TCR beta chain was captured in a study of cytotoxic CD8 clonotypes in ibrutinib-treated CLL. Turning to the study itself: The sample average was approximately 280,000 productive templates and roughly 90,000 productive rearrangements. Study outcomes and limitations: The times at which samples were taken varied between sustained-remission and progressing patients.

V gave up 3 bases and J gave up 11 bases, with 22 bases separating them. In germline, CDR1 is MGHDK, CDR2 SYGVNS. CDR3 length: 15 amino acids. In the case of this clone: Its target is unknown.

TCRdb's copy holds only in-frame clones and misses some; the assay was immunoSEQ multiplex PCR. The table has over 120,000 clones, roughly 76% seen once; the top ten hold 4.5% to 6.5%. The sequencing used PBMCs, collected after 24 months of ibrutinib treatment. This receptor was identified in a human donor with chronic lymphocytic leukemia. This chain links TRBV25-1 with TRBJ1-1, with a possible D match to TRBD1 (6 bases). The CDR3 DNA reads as TGTGCCAGCAGTGAGGGGGGGGCGGGAGCAGGACGGGCTTTCTTT. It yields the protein CASSEGGAGAGRAFF.